This note documents a single T cell receptor beta chain sequence. Sequencing used immunoSEQ multiplex PCR; TCRdb keeps in-frame clones, though not all of them. This table has around 200,000 clones, roughly 77% appearing once. The CDR3 consists of 15 residues. Germline-derived CDR1 and CDR2 are SNHLY and FYNNEI. Trimming took 7 bases from V and 6 from J, leaving 22 bases between them. The data derive from a study of blood T cell repertoires in COVID-19. Study summary: T cells, B-cell-depleted T cells, or PBMCs provided the cDNA or gDNA that served as material.

Self-reported history from a screening survey and questionnaire set each donor's cohort. Cohort 3 recovered donors had two negative PCRs, clearance, or symptom resolution. The receptor comes from a man aged 35 to 55 who had recovered from COVID-19. The chain uses TRBV2 and TRBJ2-7; TRBD2 is a possible D gene (5 bases). The sequenced sample consisted of PBMCs or T cells enriched from blood (not recorded which). The CDR3 loop is CASTPRVRAGFEQYF. The CDR3 bases are TGTGCCAGCACCCCTAGGGTGAGGGCTGGATTCGAGCAGTACTTC.